The subject of this entry is one T cell receptor beta chain. V dropped 7 bases and J dropped 5 bases, with 21 bases sitting between them. Germline assignment: CDR1 MNHNY and CDR2 SVGAGI (reference sequence). The CDR3 length is 16 residues. This sample was included in a study of T cells in tumors after PD-1 blockade. Looking at the study overall: During anti-PD-1 treatment, some patients continued daily vismodegib 150 mg.

Clones were read by immunoSEQ multiplex PCR, and TCRdb kept only the in-frame ones, dropping some. The data show tens of thousands of clones, with nearly 80% seen just once and 16% held by the top ten. J is TRBJ1-5 and V is TRBV6-6, with a tentative D call TRBD1 (5 bases). The sample consisted of PBMCs, taken before anti-PD-1 treatment. This receptor was identified in a human donor with basal cell carcinoma. The CDR3 coding sequence is TGTGCCAGCACCGTGAACGGGGGGATTTCTTATCAGCCCCAGCATTTT. Translated, it gives CASTVNGGISYQPQHF.